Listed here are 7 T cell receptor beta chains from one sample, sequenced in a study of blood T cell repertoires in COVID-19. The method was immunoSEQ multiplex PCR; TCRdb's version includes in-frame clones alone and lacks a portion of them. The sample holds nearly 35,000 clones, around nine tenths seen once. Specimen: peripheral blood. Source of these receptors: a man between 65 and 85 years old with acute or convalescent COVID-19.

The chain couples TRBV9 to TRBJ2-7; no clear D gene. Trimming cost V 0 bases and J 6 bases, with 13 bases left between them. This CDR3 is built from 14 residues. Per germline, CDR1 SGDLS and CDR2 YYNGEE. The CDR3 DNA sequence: TGTGCCAGCAGCGTAGACGCTCGGGTCGGCGAGCAGTACTTC. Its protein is CASSVDARVGEQYF.

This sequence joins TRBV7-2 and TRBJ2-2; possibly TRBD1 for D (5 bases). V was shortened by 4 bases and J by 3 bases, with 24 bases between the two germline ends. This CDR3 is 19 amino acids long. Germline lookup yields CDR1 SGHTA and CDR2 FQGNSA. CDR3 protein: CASSSRDLRGFKHTGELFF. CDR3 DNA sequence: TGTGCCAGCAGCTCCCGAGATTTAAGGGGTTTTAAGCACACCGGGGAGCTGTTTTTT.

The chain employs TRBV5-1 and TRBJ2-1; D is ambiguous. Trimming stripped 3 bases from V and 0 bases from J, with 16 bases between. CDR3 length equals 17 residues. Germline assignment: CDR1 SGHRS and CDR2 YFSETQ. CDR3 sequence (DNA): TGCGCCAGCAGCTCCCCCGGCGGCCTAAGCTCCTACAATGAGCAGTTCTTC. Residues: CASSSPGGLSSYNEQFF.

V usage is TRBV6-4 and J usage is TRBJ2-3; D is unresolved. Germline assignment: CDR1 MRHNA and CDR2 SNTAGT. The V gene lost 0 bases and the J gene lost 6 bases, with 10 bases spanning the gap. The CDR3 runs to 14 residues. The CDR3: CASSDSYQSDTQYF. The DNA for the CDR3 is TGTGCCAGCAGTGACTCGTACCAGTCTGATACGCAGTATTTT.

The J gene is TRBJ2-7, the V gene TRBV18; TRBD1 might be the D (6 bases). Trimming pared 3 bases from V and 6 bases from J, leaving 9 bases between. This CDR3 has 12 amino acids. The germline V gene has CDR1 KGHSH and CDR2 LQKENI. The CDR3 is CASSPRDTEQYF. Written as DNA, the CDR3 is TGTGCCAGCTCACCCCGGGACACCGAGCAGTACTTC.

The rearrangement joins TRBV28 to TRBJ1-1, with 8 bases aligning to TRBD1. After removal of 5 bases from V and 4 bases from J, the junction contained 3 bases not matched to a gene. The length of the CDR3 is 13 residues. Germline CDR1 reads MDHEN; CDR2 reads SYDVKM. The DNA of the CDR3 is TGTGCCAGCAGTATGACAGGGGTCACTGAAGCTTTCTTT. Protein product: CASSMTGVTEAFF.

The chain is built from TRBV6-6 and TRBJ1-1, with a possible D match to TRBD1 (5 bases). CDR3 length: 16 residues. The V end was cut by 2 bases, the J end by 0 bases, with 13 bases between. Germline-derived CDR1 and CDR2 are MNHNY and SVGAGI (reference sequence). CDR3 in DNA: TGTGCCAGCAGTTACCGACTTCGGACATTGAACACTGAAGCTTTCTTT. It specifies CASSYRLRTLNTEAFF.